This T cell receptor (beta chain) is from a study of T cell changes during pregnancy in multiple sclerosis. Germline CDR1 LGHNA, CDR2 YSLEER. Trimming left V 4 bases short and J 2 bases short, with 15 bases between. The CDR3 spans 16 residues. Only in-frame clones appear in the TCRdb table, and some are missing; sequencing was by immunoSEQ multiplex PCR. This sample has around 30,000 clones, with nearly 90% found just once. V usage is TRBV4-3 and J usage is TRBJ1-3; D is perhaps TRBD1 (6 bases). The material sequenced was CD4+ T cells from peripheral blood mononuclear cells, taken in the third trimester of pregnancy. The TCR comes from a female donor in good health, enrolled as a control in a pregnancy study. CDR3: CASSPSPGHAGNTIYF. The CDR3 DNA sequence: TGCGCCAGCAGCCCCTCGCCGGGACACGCTGGAAACACCATATATTTT.